This TCR beta chain was captured by sequencing in a study of T cells in Graves' hyperthyroidism and ophthalmopathy. General study results and limits: In simple terms, a model built on 13 V-J features told ophthalmopathy apart from stable hyperthyroidism.

The CDR3 extends over 19 amino acids. Trimming took 3 bases from V and 1 from J; bases not matched to a gene: 13. CDR1 is SEHNR, CDR2 FQNEAQ, per germline (reference sequence). A few counts support this clonotype. The antigen remains undetermined. The TCR beta CDR3 regions underwent amplification using RNA transcripts as the source. TCR CDR3 underwent first-round RT-PCR with the HTBI primer set. TCRdb ran MiXCR on the multiplex PCR reads and lists one entry per CDR3 protein. This sample has under 450,000 distinct CDR3 sequences, with approximately 14% found just once. For Graves' hyperthyroidism to be stable, ophthalmopathy could not progress within 18 months. Together with thyroid ultrasound, orbital computed tomography, serum thyroxine and TRAb, clinical symptoms were used for diagnoses. Fresh peripheral blood, roughly 10 ml, was the source of the PBMCs.

Sequencing was carried out using blood. The rearrangement links TRBV7-9 to TRBJ2-3, with 10 bases that match TRBD2. This sequence originates from a woman aged 18-30 years with Graves' hyperthyroidism. In DNA, the CDR3 is TGTGCCAGCAGCTTGATTTCGGCTAGCGGGAGATGGGGCACAGATACGCAGTATTTT. This translates into CASSLISASGRWGTDTQYF.